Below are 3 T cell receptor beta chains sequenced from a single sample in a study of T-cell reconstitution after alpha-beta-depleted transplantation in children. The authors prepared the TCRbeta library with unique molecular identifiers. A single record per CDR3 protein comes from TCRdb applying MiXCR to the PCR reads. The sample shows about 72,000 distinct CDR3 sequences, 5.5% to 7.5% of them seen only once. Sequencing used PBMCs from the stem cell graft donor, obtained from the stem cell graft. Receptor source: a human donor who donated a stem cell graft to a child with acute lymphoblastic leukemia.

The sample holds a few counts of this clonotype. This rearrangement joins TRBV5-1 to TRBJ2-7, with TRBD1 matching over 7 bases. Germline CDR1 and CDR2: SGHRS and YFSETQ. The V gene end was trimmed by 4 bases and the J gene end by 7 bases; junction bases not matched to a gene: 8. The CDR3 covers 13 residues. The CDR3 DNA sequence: TGCGCCAGCAGCACAGGGGCCGGACGGGAGCAGTACTTC. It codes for CASSTGAGREQYF.

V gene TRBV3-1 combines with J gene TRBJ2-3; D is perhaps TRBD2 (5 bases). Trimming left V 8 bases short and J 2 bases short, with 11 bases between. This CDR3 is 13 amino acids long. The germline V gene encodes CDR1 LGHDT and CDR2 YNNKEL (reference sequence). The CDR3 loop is CASERSSTDTQYF. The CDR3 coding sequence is TGTGCCAGCGAGCGGTCCTCCACAGATACGCAGTATTTT.

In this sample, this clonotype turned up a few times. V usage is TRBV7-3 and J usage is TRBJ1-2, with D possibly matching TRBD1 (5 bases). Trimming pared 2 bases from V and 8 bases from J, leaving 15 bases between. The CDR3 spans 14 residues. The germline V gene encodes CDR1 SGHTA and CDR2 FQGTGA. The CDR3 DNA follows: TGTGCCAGCAGCTTACTCGGCAGGGATGGGGGCTACACCTTC. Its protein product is CASSLLGRDGGYTF.